This T cell receptor beta chain was identified in a study of blood T cell repertoires in COVID-19. Study details: COVID-19 samples, acute and convalescent, were from the United States, Italy and Spain. PBMCs, B-cell-depleted T cells, or T cells provided the cDNA or gDNA that made up the material.

In the original workflow: Counts of nucleated cells, estimated from reference gene primer amplification, were obtained. Measured with immunoSEQ multiplex PCR; TCRdb has only the in-frame clones, and not every one. V, J and clone size are taken as reported in that table, and D and trimming were inferred from the DNA itself. The sample holds more than 95,000 clones, roughly 80% seen once. Sequenced: peripheral blood. This receptor was obtained from a woman aged 80 or over with acute or convalescent COVID-19.

The CDR3 here is CASSQPGQQETQYF. The CDR3 DNA follows: TGTGCCAGCAGCCAACCGGGACAGCAAGAGACCCAGTACTTC. V and J are TRBV5-4 and TRBJ2-5; TRBD1 agrees at 7 bases. The length of the CDR3 is 14 residues. Losses at the gene ends were 4 bases for V and 2 bases for J; bases not matched to a gene: 5. The germline gives CDR1 SGHNT, CDR2 YYREEE (reference sequence).